Below are 6 T cell receptor beta chains sequenced from a single sample in a study of T-cell reconstitution after alpha-beta-depleted transplantation in children. Using unique molecular identifiers, the investigators prepared the TCRbeta library. TCRdb analysed the PCR reads with MiXCR anew, one entry per CDR3 protein. The sample carries fewer than 700,000 distinct CDR3 sequences, about an eighth recorded once. The input for sequencing was PBMCs, mostly from graft donor cells, taken 360 days after TCRalphabeta/CD19-depleted stem cell transplant. The receptors were gathered from a male patient younger than 18 who had a stem cell transplant for acute myeloid leukemia, so the T cells may come from the graft donor.

The sample holds a few counts of this clonotype. The rearrangement links TRBV12-3 or TRBV12-4 to TRBJ1-1; 7 bases agree with TRBD1. The CDR3 covers 14 residues. V lost 5 bases, J lost 1 base, and 4 bases stayed unmatched. CDR3 in amino acids: CASSARTGNTEAFF. CDR3 bases: TGTGCCAGCAGTGCCCGGACAGGGAACACTGAAGCTTTCTTT.

This clonotype has only a few counts. The chain has TRBV9 and TRBJ2-7; 8 positions match TRBD2. CDR1 SGDLS and CDR2 YYNGEE come from the germline V gene. This CDR3 spans 14 amino acids. Trimming cost V 6 bases and J 3 bases; bases outside gene matches: 8. The CDR3 sequence is CASTPGGRGYEQYF. In DNA form, the CDR3 reads TGTGCCAGCACCCCGGGAGGGAGGGGCTACGAGCAGTACTTC.

This rearrangement joins TRBV25-1 to TRBJ2-1; D is ambiguous. Trimming left V 1 base short and J 1 base short, with 5 bases between. Germline V CDR1 and CDR2: MGHDK, SYGVNS. This CDR3 has 14 residues. The CDR3: CASSELDSYNEQFF. In DNA, the CDR3 is TGTGCCAGCAGTGAATTGGATTCCTACAATGAGCAGTTCTTC.

This clonotype was counted at least ten times. V usage is TRBV28 and J usage is TRBJ1-5; D unclear. The V and J ends lost 5 bases and 4 bases respectively, with 24 bases between them. The CDR3 is 18 residues long. The germline V gene has CDR1 MDHEN and CDR2 SYDVKM. DNA for the CDR3: TGTGCCAGCAGTCGCCTCTTGGGGAGTCTCCAGGTAAATCAGCCCCAGCATTTT. Protein: CASSRLLGSLQVNQPQHF. Full variable domain (missing parts from reference TRBV28 and TRBJ1-5): DVKVTQSSRYLVKRTGEKVFLECVQDMDHENMFWYRQDPGLGLRLIYFSYDVKMKEKGDIPEGYSVSREKKERFSLILESASTNQTSMYLCASSRLLGSLQVNQPQHFGDGTRLSIL.

This clonotype showed up many times. V and J are TRBV6-5 and TRBJ2-1; D possibly corresponds to TRBD2 (6 bases). Trimming pared 0 bases from V and 6 bases from J, leaving 9 bases between. Germline-derived CDR1 and CDR2 are MNHEY and SVGAGI. The CDR3 extends over 14 amino acids. In DNA, the CDR3 is TGTGCCAGCAGTTACTCGGGGACTCCCAATGAGCAGTTCTTC. Translating it yields CASSYSGTPNEQFF.

DNA for the CDR3: TGTGCCAGCAGTTCTTGGACTAGCGCGAGGGGCGAGCAGTACTTC. Its protein is CASSSWTSARGEQYF. The V and J genes are TRBV12-3 or TRBV12-4 and TRBJ2-7; 9 bases align to TRBD2. The CDR3 runs to 15 residues. V shed 4 bases, J shed 6 bases, and the junction held 10 bases outside the gene matches.